This is a list of T cell receptor beta chains from one sample in a study of PD-L1 blockade in urothelial cancer. Profiling relied on immunoSEQ multiplex PCR, and the TCRdb table lists in-frame clones only, not all of them. This sample yields fewer than 55,000 clones, of which around 80% are seen a single time; 3% to 3.5% belongs to the top ten. Sample: PBMCs, taken around atezolizumab (anti-PD-L1) treatment. The receptor set was obtained from a man aged 70-80 years with urothelial cancer. The CDR3 runs from the conserved cysteine through the conserved F or W. D genes are given only for firm matches. Some rows have no size entry. The others give once, few or many, or a class for an expanded clone.

j_call cdr3_length d_call v_call clone_size cdr3_nt cdr3_aa
TRBJ1-5 14 - TRBV10-3 - TGTGCCATAAGCTCCACCGGTAATATGGAGACCCAGCATTTT CAISSTGNMETQHF
TRBJ1-2 14 - TRBV9 few TGTGCCAGCAGCCCGAGTCCGGGTGCAAGCGGCTACACCTTC CASSPSPGASGYTF
TRBJ2-2 14 TRBD1 TRBV6-5 - TGTGCCAGCACCATTACAGGGGACACCGGGGAGCTGTTTTTT CASTITGDTGELFF
TRBJ1-2 15 - TRBV5-1 - TGCGCCAGCAGCTTGGACTCCGGACAGATTTATGGCTACACCTTC CASSLDSGQIYGYTF
TRBJ2-3 16 - TRBV19 - TGTGCCAGTAGTGGTCCGACAGGGACTAGCACAGATACGCAGTATTTT CASSGPTGTSTDTQYF
TRBJ2-7 15 TRBD1 TRBV4-1 - TGCGCCAGCAGCCAAGATTTACAGGGGGGCTACGAGCAGTACTTC CASSQDLQGGYEQYF
TRBJ1-1 13 - TRBV11-2 - TGTGCCAGCAGCCTTAAAGGGGGCACTGAAGCTTTCTTT CASSLKGGTEAFF
TRBJ1-2 13 TRBD1 TRBV7-2 - TGTGCCAGCAGCCTACAGGGGGGCTATGGCTACACCTTC CASSLQGGYGYTF
TRBJ2-5 14 - TRBV2 few TGTGCCAGCAGTGAATCTGGCAGGGGAGAGACCCAGTACTTC CASSESGRGETQYF
TRBJ1-1 13 TRBD1 TRBV19 few TGTGCCAGTATCCGGGACAGGGACACTGAAGCTTTCTTT CASIRDRDTEAFF
TRBJ2-1 19 TRBD2 TRBV5-1 - TGCGCCAGCAGCTTGGGTTGGCTAGCGGGAGGTGTTTCCTACAATGAGCAGTTCTTC CASSLGWLAGGVSYNEQFF
TRBJ1-3 17 - TRBV7-6 - TGTGCCAGCAGCCCGGGGTTTTATCAGACCTCTGGAAACACCATATATTTT CASSPGFYQTSGNTIYF
TRBJ2-5 14 TRBD2 TRBV19 - TGTGCCAGTAGTATGACTAGCGGGAGGGAGACCCAGTACTTC CASSMTSGRETQYF
TRBJ1-1 13 - TRBV28 - TGTGCCAGCAGCACACAGCTTCCCACTGAAGCTTTCTTT CASSTQLPTEAFF
TRBJ2-7 15 - TRBV4-1 - TGCGCCAGCAGCCTAGTAGGACTACAATCCTACGAGCAGTACTTC CASSLVGLQSYEQYF
TRBJ2-5 14 TRBD1 TRBV5-1 - TGCGCCAGCAGCTTGAGACAGGGAGAAGAGACCCAGTACTTC CASSLRQGEETQYF
TRBJ1-4 18 TRBD1 TRBV19 - TGTGCCAGTATCCCATGGGACAGGGACCGGGGAACTAATGAAAAACTGTTTTTT CASIPWDRDRGTNEKLFF
TRBJ1-5 14 - TRBV7-9 once TGTGCCAGCAGCTTAGCAGACAGAGATCAGCCCCAGCATTTT CASSLADRDQPQHF
TRBJ1-1 14 TRBD1 TRBV19 - TGTGCCAGTAGTCCGGGACAGGGGCTGAGTGAAGCTTTCTTT CASSPGQGLSEAFF
TRBJ2-7 14 - TRBV5-4 - TGTGCCAGCAGCTACCCGGACTCTAACTACGAGCAGTACTTC CASSYPDSNYEQYF
TRBJ2-1 15 TRBD2 TRBV12-5 - TGTGCTAGTGGAACTAGCGGGAGTGGATACAATGAGCAGTTCTTC CASGTSGSGYNEQFF
TRBJ1-4 15 TRBD1 TRBV7-2 - TGTGCCAGCAGCTCGCAGGGGGGTCAGGGTGAAAAACTGTTTTTT CASSSQGGQGEKLFF
TRBJ2-1 16 TRBD2 TRBV11-2 - TGTGCCAGCAGCTTATTAGCGGGAGGTGTGTACAATGAGCAGTTCTTC CASSLLAGGVYNEQFF
TRBJ1-4 16 - TRBV18 - TGTGCCAGCTCACCGCGTCAGATGACAGACAATGAAAAACTGTTTTTT CASSPRQMTDNEKLFF
TRBJ1-2 13 - TRBV7-9 once TGTGCCAGCAGCTTCGGACAAGTTTATGGCTACACCTTC CASSFGQVYGYTF
TRBJ2-6 18 - TRBV7-9 - TGTGCCAGCAGCTTGGGGGGACTCCAAGGCTCTGGGGCCAACGTCCTGACTTTC CASSLGGLQGSGANVLTF
TRBJ2-5 15 TRBD1 TRBV4-2 - TGTGCCAGCAGCCGAGGGGACAGGGACCAAGAGACCCAGTACTTC CASSRGDRDQETQYF
TRBJ2-1 15 - TRBV5-1 - TGCGCCAGCAGCGTTTCCGGGACTCCCCTCAATGAGCAGTTCTTC CASSVSGTPLNEQFF
TRBJ1-5 15 - TRBV4-1 - TGCGCCAGCAGCTCCGTGGGGGGAGGCAATCAGCCCCAGCATTTT CASSSVGGGNQPQHF
TRBJ2-1 14 TRBD2 TRBV2 - TGTGCCAGCCGGGGGGGACTACCTTTCAATGAGCAGTTCTTC CASRGGLPFNEQFF
TRBJ2-7 13 - TRBV10-3 - TGTGCCATAGGGGGGGAAGGGTCCTACGAGCAGTACTTC CAIGGEGSYEQYF
TRBJ1-1 15 TRBD1 TRBV4-3 - TGCGCCAGCAGCCGCCGGGACAGGGGATACTCTGAAGCTTTCTTT CASSRRDRGYSEAFF
TRBJ1-1 14 - TRBV10-3 - TGTGCCATCAGTGGCGGGGCGGGAGGCACTGAAGCTTTCTTT CAISGGAGGTEAFF
TRBJ2-1 13 - TRBV4-2 - TGTGCCAGCAGCCAAGTCGCGGCCAATGAGCAGTTCTTC CASSQVAANEQFF
TRBJ2-6 13 - TRBV28 - TGTGCCAGCAGCGGACTATTATCGACCGTCCTGACTTTC CASSGLLSTVLTF
TRBJ1-3 16 - TRBV7-2 - TGTGCCAGCAGCTTAGAGAGGCCGAGACCTGGAAACACCATATATTTT CASSLERPRPGNTIYF
TRBJ2-1 16 TRBD1 TRBV25-1 once TGTGCCAGCAGTGAATCTAACAGGGGGCTGGTCAATGAGCAGTTCTTC CASSESNRGLVNEQFF
TRBJ2-2 15 TRBD2 TRBV4-1 few TGCGCCAGCAGCCAGGGACTAGAGAGGGCCGGGGAGCTGTTTTTT CASSQGLERAGELFF
TRBJ1-6 16 - TRBV5-6 - TGTGCCAGCAGCCCCGGGGGTTCTCTGAAGGGTTCACCCCTCCACTTT CASSPGGSLKGSPLHF
TRBJ2-3 13 - TRBV5-1 - TGCGCCAGCAGCCTAGACCCCGGGGATACGCAGTATTTT CASSLDPGDTQYF
TRBJ1-4 14 - TRBV5-1 - TGCGCCAGCAGCTTGGGCCAGGGCTTGGAAAAACTGTTTTTT CASSLGQGLEKLFF
TRBJ2-2 16 TRBD2 TRBV5-6 - TGTGCCAGCAGCCTGACTAGCGGGAGTGTGTCCGGGGAGCTGTTTTTT CASSLTSGSVSGELFF
TRBJ2-7 14 TRBD1 TRBV28 - TGTGCCAGCGGGGACAGGGTCCGGCGGGACGAGCAGTACTTC CASGDRVRRDEQYF
TRBJ1-5 15 TRBD1 TRBV2 - TGTGCCAGCAGTAGACAGGGTGAAGTCAATCAGCCCCAGCATTTT CASSRQGEVNQPQHF
TRBJ1-1 15 TRBD1 TRBV9 - TGTGCCAGCAGCGTTATACAGGGGGCAGCCACTGAAGCTTTCTTT CASSVIQGAATEAFF
TRBJ1-6 14 TRBD1 TRBV4-2 - TGTGCCAGCAGCCTAGGACAGGGAAATTCACCCCTCCACTTT CASSLGQGNSPLHF
TRBJ1-2 16 - TRBV27 - TGTGCCAGCGGCTCCCTCTCAGGGCCAGGGGACGGTGGCTACACCTTC CASGSLSGPGDGGYTF
TRBJ1-3 14 - TRBV28 once TGTGCCAGCAGTATTTCGTCCTCTGGAAACACCATATATTTT CASSISSSGNTIYF
TRBJ2-7 15 - TRBV27 - TGTGCCAGCAGTTTGGGGGGGCGGTTCTCCTACGAGCAGTACTTC CASSLGGRFSYEQYF
TRBJ2-2 16 TRBD1 TRBV25-1 once TGTGCCAGCAGTAGACCGGGACAGGAAGGGATCGGGGAGCTGTTTTTT CASSRPGQEGIGELFF
TRBJ2-7 14 - TRBV14 many TGTGCCAGCAGCCAAGTTGACCAAACAGGCGAGCAGTACTTC CASSQVDQTGEQYF
TRBJ1-1 14 - TRBV5-4 - TGTGCCAGCAGCTTGGGTGCAGGGCGCACTGAAGCTTTCTTT CASSLGAGRTEAFF